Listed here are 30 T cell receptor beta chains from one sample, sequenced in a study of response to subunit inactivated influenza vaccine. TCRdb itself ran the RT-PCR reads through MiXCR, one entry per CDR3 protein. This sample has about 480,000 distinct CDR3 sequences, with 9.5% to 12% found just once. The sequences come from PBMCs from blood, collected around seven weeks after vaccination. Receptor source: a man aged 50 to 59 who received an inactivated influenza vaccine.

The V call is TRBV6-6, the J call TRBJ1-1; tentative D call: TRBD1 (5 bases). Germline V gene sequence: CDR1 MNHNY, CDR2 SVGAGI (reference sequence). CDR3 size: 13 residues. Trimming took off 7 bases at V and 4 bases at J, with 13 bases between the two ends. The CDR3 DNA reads TGTGCCAGCAACATACAGGAGTCCACTGAAGCTTTCTTT. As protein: CASNIQESTEAFF.

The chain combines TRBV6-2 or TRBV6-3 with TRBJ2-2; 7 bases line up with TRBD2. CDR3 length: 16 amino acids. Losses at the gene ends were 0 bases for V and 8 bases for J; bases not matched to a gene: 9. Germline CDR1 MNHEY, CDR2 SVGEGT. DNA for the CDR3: TGTGCCAGCAGTTACTCGAAAGGGACTACCGTTGGGGAGCTGTTTTTT. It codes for CASSYSKGTTVGELFF.

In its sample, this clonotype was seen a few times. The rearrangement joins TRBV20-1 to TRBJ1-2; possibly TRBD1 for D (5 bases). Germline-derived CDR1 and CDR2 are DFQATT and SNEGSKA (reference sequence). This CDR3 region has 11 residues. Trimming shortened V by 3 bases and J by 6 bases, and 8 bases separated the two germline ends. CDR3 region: CSAREGNGYTF. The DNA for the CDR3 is TGCAGTGCTAGGGAGGGGAATGGCTACACCTTC.

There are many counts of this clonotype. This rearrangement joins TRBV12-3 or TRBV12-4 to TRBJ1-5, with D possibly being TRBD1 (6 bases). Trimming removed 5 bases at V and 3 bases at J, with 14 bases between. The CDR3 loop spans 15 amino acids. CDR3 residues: CASSIRGLSNQPQHF. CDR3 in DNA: TGTGCCAGCAGTATCAGGGGATTGTCCAATCAGCCCCAGCATTTT.

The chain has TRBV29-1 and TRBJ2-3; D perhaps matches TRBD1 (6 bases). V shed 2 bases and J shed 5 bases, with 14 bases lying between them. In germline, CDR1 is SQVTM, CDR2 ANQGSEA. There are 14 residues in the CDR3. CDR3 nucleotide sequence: TGCAGCGTTGAAACAGGGCTTGGTGTAGATACGCAGTATTTT. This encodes CSVETGLGVDTQYF.

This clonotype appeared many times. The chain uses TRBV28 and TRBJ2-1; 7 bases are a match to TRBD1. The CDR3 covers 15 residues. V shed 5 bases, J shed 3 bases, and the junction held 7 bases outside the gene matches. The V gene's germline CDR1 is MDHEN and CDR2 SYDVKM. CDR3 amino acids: CASSPSTGYYNEQFF. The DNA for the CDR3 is TGTGCCAGCAGTCCATCGACAGGGTACTACAATGAGCAGTTCTTC.

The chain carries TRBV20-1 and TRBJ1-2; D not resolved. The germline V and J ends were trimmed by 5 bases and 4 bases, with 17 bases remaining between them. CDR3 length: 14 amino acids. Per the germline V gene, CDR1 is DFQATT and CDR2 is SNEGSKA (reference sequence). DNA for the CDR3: TGCAGTGCTCGGGGAACAGACACCTTCTATGGCTACACCTTC. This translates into CSARGTDTFYGYTF.

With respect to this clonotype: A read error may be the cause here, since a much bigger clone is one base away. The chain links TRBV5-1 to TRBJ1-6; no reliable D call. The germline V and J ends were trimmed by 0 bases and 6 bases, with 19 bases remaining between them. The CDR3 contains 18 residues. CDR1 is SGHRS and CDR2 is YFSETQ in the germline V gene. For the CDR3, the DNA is TGCGCCAGCAGCTTGGGGGGAAAGGGTGGTGCCGGTAATTCACCCCTCCACTTT. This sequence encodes CASSLGGKGGAGNSPLHF. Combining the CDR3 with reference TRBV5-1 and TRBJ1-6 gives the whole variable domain KAGVTQTPRYLIKTRGQQVTLSCSPISGHRSVSWYQQTPGQGLQFLFEYFSETQRNKGNFPGRFSGRQFSNSRSEMNVSTLELGDSALYLCASSLGGKGGAGNSPLHFGNGTRLTVT.

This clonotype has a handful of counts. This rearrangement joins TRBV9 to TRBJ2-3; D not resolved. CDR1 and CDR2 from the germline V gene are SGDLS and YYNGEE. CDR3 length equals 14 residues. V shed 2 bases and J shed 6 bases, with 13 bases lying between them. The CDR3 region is CASSVRHSADTQYF. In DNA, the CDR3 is TGTGCCAGCAGCGTCCGACACTCGGCGGATACGCAGTATTTT.

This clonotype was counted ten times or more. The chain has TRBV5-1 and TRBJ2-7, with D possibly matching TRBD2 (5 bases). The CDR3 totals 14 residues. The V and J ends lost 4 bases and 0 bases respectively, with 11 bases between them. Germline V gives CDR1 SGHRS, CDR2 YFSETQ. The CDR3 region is CASSPTRPSYEQYF. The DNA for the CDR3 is TGCGCCAGCAGCCCTACTAGACCCTCCTACGAGCAGTACTTC. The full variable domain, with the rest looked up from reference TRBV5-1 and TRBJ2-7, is KAGVTQTPRYLIKTRGQQVTLSCSPISGHRSVSWYQQTPGQGLQFLFEYFSETQRNKGNFPGRFSGRQFSNSRSEMNVSTLELGDSALYLCASSPTRPSYEQYFGPGTRLTVT.

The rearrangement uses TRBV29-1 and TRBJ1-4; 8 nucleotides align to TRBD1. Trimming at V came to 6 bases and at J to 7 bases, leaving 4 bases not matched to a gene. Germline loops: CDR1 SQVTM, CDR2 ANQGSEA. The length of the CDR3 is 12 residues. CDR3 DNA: TGCAGCGTCACCGGGACAGGTGAAAAACTGTTTTTT. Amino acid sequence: CSVTGTGEKLFF.

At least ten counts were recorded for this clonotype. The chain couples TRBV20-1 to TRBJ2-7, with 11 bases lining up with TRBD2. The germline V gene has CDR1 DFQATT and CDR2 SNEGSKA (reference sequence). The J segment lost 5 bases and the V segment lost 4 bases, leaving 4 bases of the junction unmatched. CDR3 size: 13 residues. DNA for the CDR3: TGCAGTGCTAATCTAGCGGGAGGTAACGAGCAGTACTTC. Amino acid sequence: CSANLAGGNEQYF.

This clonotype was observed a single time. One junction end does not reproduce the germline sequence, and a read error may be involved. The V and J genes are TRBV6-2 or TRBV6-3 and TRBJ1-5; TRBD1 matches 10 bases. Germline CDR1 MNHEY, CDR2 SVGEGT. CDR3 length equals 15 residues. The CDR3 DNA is TGTGCCAGCAGGACAGGGGGCGAGTGGATTCAGCCCCAGAATTTT. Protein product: CASRTGGEWIQPQNF.

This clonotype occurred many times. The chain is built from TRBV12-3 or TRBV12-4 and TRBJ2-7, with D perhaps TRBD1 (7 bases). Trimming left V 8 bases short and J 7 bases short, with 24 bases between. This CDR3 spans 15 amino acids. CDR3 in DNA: TGTGCCAGCTTGTTTGGGGGGACAGTAGCCTCAGAGCAGTACTTC. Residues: CASLFGGTVASEQYF.

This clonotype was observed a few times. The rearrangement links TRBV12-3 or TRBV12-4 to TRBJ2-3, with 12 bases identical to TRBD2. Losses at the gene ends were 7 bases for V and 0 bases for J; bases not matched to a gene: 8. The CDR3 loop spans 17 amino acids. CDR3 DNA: TGTGCCAGCAAACGGGGACTAGCGGGCCTGAGCACAGATACGCAGTATTTT. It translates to CASKRGLAGLSTDTQYF.

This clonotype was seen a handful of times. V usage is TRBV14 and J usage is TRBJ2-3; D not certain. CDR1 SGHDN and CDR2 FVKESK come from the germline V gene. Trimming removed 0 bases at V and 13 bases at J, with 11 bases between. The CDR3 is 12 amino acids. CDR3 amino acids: CASSQDAVRKYF. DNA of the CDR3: TGTGCCAGCAGCCAAGATGCGGTTAGGAAGTATTTT. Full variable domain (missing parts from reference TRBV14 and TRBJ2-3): EAGVTQFPSHSVIEKGQTVTLRCDPISGHDNLYWYRRVMGKEIKFLLHFVKESKQDESGMPNNRFLAERTGGTYSTLKVQPAELEDSGVYFCASSQDAVRKYFGPGTRLTVL.

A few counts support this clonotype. This CDR3 reads CSARGQGNPYEQYF. In DNA form, the CDR3 reads TGCAGTGCTAGAGGACAGGGGAATCCCTACGAGCAGTACTTC. V is TRBV20-1 and J is TRBJ2-7, with 8 bases matching TRBD1. CDR1 is DFQATT and CDR2 is SNEGSKA in the germline V gene (reference sequence). The CDR3 sequence is 14 residues long. Unmatched junction bases numbered 4, after V lost 1 base and J lost 2 bases.

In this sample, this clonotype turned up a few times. CDR3 region: CASSVGGLGAGELFF. In DNA form, the CDR3 reads TGTGCCAGCAGCGTGGGGGGACTGGGAGCCGGGGAGCTGTTTTTT. The gene calls are TRBV9 and TRBJ2-2, with D maybe TRBD2 (6 bases). Germline-derived CDR1 and CDR2 are SGDLS and YYNGEE. CDR3 length equals 15 residues. Trimming took 2 bases from V and 6 from J, leaving 14 bases between them.

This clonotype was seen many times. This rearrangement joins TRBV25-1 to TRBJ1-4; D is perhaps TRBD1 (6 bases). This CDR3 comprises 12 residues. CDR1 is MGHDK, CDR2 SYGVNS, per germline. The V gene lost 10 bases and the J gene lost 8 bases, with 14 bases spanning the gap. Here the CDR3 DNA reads TGTGCCACCACAGGGACGGGCGAAAAACTGTTTTTT. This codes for CATTGTGEKLFF.

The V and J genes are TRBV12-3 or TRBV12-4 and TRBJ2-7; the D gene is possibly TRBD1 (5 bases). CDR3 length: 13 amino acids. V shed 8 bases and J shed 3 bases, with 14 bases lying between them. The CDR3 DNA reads TGTGCCAGCCAACCATTTCAGGGCTACGAGCAGTACTTC. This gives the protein CASQPFQGYEQYF.

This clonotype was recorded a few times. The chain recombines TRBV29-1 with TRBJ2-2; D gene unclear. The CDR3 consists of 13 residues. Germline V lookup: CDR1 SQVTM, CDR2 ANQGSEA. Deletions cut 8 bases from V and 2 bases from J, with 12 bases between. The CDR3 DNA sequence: TGCAGCTCCTCGACACTTAACACCGGGGAGCTGTTTTTT. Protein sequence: CSSSTLNTGELFF.

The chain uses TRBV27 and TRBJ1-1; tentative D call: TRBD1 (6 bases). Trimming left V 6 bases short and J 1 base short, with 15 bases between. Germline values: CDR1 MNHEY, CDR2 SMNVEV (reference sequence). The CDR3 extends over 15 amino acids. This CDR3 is CASRPTGLGNTEAFF. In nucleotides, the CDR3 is TGTGCCAGCAGACCTACAGGGTTGGGGAACACTGAAGCTTTCTTT.

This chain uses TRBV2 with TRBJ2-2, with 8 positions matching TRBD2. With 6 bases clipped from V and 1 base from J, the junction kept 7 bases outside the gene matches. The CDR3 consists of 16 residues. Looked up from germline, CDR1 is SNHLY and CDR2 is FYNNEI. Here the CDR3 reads CASSLRGVLNTGELFF. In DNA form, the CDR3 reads TGTGCCAGCAGCCTGCGGGGGGTCTTGAACACCGGGGAGCTGTTTTTT.

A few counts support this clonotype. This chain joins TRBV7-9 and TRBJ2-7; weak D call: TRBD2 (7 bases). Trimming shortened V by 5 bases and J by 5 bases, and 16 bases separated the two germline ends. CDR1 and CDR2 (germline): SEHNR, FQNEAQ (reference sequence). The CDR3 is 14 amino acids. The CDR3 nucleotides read TGTGCCAGCAGCCCAAGGCGGGGGCGAAACGAGCAGTACTTC. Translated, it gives CASSPRRGRNEQYF.

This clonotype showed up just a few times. CDR3 protein: CASSFSGLAGLEQFF. The CDR3 coding sequence is TGTGCCAGCAGTTTTAGCGGACTAGCGGGTCTCGAGCAGTTCTTC. This chain connects TRBV12-3 or TRBV12-4 to TRBJ2-1; 11 bases agree with TRBD2. There are 15 residues in the CDR3. V shed 3 bases and J 10 bases; nucleotides not matched to a gene: 8.

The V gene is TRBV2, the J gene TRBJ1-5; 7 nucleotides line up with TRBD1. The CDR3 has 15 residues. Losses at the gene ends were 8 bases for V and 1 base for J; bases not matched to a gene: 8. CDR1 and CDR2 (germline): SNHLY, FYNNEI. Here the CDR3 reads CASGTDASSNQPQHF. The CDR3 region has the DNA TGTGCCAGCGGGACAGATGCATCGAGCAATCAGCCCCAGCATTTT.

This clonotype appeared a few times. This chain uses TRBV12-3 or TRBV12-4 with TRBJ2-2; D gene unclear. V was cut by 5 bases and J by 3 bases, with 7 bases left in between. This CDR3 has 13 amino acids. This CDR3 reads CASSPVYTGELFF. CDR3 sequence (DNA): TGTGCCAGCAGTCCAGTTTACACCGGGGAGCTGTTTTTT.

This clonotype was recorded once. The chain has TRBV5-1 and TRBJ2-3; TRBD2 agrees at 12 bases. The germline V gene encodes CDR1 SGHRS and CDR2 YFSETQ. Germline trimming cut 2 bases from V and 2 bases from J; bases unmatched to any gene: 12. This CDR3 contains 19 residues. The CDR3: CASSFSRTSGVATTDTQYF. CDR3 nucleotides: TGCGCCAGCAGCTTTTCGAGGACTAGCGGGGTAGCGACCACAGATACGCAGTATTTT.

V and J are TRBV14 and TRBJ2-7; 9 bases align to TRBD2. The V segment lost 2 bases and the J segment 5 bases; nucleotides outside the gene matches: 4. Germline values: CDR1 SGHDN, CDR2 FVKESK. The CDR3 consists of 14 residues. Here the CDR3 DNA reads TGTGCCAGCAGCCAACTAGCGGGGAGGAACGAGCAGTACTTC. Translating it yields CASSQLAGRNEQYF.

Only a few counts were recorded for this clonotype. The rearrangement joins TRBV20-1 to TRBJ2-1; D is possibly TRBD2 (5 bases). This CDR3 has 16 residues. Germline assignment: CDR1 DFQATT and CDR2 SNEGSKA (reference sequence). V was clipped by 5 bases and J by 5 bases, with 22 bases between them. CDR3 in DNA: TGCAGTGCTCCCCCCCCCCTAGCCCACCGCGACAATGAGCAGTTCTTC. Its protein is CSAPPPLAHRDNEQFF.